This TCR beta chain was identified in a study of human T cells and chemical hapten exposure. Overall study context: Slight differences in pooled library volume were the main source of varying TCR yields across samples.

A remark on this clonotype: Its antigen is as yet unknown.

The time point is: pre-sensitization, week 0. Treatment defined: therapeutic diphenylcyclopropenone sensitization with weekly scalp DPC. Points from the study as a whole: Alopecia in the donors means their immune response may deviate from healthy people's. DPC sensitization did not alter TCRs above 1 in 1000 frequency.

With 0 bases removed from V and 1 base from J, the gap between germline ends came to 11 bases. CDR1 SEHNR and CDR2 FQNEAQ come from the germline V gene (reference sequence). CDR3 length equals 16 residues. Library preparation tagged each individual cDNA molecule with a unique molecular identifier. TCRdb processed the RACE reads anew with MiXCR; each CDR3 protein has one entry. The sample shows under 90,000 distinct CDR3 sequences, 8% to 10% of them seen only once. This receptor was taken from a woman in her thirties or forties with alopecia areata. Some clones in this sample may be carry-over from other donors' samples. The chain couples TRBV7-9 to TRBJ2-3, with D perhaps TRBD2 (5 bases). The sequencing used whole blood, collected in connection with sensitization to the hapten diphenylcyclopropenone (DPC). The CDR3 sequence is CASSLATGWGTDTQYF. Here the CDR3 DNA reads TGTGCCAGCAGCTTAGCGACGGGATGGGGCACAGATACGCAGTATTTT.